These 24 T cell receptor beta chains originate from one sample sequenced in a study of blood T cell repertoires in COVID-19. Profiled with immunoSEQ multiplex PCR; TCRdb holds only in-frame clones, not every one. The table lists over 85,000 clones, more than 75% of them singletons, with over 3% in the top ten. Sample: peripheral blood. Source of these receptors: a woman in her forties or fifties with acute or convalescent COVID-19.

The genes are TRBV5-1 and TRBJ2-7; 14 bases are a match to TRBD2. J lost 5 bases, V lost 1 base, and 11 bases had no gene match. The germline gives CDR1 SGHRS, CDR2 YFSETQ. This CDR3 has 18 amino acids. This CDR3 reads CASSLLPGTSGSFNEQYF. Here the CDR3 DNA reads TGCGCCAGCAGCTTGCTCCCCGGGACTAGCGGGAGTTTCAACGAGCAGTACTTC.

The genes are TRBV2 and TRBJ2-7, with D tentatively TRBD2 (7 bases). Germline loops: CDR1 SNHLY, CDR2 FYNNEI. The CDR3 has 14 amino acids. With 1 base removed from V and 3 bases from J, the gap between germline ends came to 10 bases. The CDR3 region is CASSEGGGGYEQYF. CDR3 coding DNA: TGTGCCAGCAGTGAAGGGGGAGGGGGCTACGAGCAGTACTTC.

The genes are TRBV18 and TRBJ1-5; D may be TRBD1 (5 bases). Trimming stripped 2 bases from V and 1 base from J, with 18 bases between. The germline V gene has CDR1 KGHSH and CDR2 LQKENI. CDR3 size: 18 residues. The CDR3 spells CASSPGGGYGRSNQPQHF. The CDR3, as DNA: TGTGCCAGCTCACCAGGGGGAGGGTATGGAAGGAGCAATCAGCCCCAGCATTTT.

The chain carries TRBV5-1 and TRBJ2-2; 10 bases are a match to TRBD2. V gave up 3 bases and J gave up 2 bases; unmatched junction bases: 4. CDR3 size: 16 residues. Germline CDR1 is SGHRS and CDR2 is YFSETQ. DNA for the CDR3: TGCGCCAGCAGCTCTCTAGCGGGAGTAAACACCGGGGAGCTGTTTTTT. It yields the protein CASSSLAGVNTGELFF.

The chain links TRBV19 to TRBJ2-2; possibly TRBD2 for D (6 bases). Germline-derived CDR1 and CDR2 are LNHDA and SQIVND (reference sequence). The CDR3 runs to 13 residues. V lost 11 bases and J lost 0, with 10 bases in between. In nucleotides, the CDR3 is TGTGCCGGTCGGGGGTCGAACACCGGGGAGCTGTTTTTT. It yields the protein CAGRGSNTGELFF.

CDR3 sequence: CASSSRGPPLPLHF. As DNA, the CDR3 is TGCGCCAGCAGTTCGCGGGGGCCCCCCCTACCCCTCCACTTT. This chain uses TRBV5-1 with TRBJ1-6; D perhaps matches TRBD1 (6 bases). CDR1 is SGHRS, CDR2 YFSETQ, per germline. The CDR3 has 14 residues. V lost 5 bases and J lost 12, with 18 bases in between.

This chain uses TRBV2 with TRBJ1-5; perhaps TRBD1 as D (6 bases). CDR1 is SNHLY and CDR2 is FYNNEI in the germline V gene. Trimming shortened V by 6 bases and J by 1 base, and 13 bases separated the two germline ends. The CDR3 is 15 amino acids. The CDR3 sequence is CASRQQGLSNQPQHF. The CDR3 nucleotides read TGTGCCAGCAGACAACAGGGATTGAGCAATCAGCCCCAGCATTTT.

In regard to this clone: This CDR3 is also generated by other DNA sequences in the sample. CDR3 sequence reads: CASGRQGAGEKLFF. The DNA of the CDR3 is TGTGCCAGCGGAAGACAGGGGGCGGGTGAAAAACTGTTTTTT. The chain carries TRBV2 and TRBJ1-4; 10 positions agree with TRBD1. The J segment lost 7 bases and the V segment lost 8 bases, leaving 7 bases of the junction unmatched. Germline loops: CDR1 SNHLY, CDR2 FYNNEI. The CDR3 has 14 residues.

The rearrangement uses TRBV6-6 and TRBJ1-2; D may be TRBD1 (5 bases). The CDR3 contains 15 residues. Trimming took 0 bases from V and 2 from J, leaving 10 bases between them. CDR1 is MNHNY, CDR2 SVGAGI, per germline (reference sequence). CDR3 DNA: TGTGCCAGCAGTTACTCAGCGACAGCCAACTATGGCTACACCTTC. Its protein product is CASSYSATANYGYTF.

The rearrangement links TRBV5-6 to TRBJ1-2, with 7 bases identical to TRBD1. Looked up from germline, CDR1 is SGHDT and CDR2 is YYEEEE. The CDR3 extends over 14 amino acids. V lost 3 bases and J lost 4; bases outside the gene matches: 6. CDR3 nucleotide sequence: TGTGCCAGCAGCTCCGCGGACAGGCTCTATGGCTACACCTTC. Translated, it gives CASSSADRLYGYTF. Supplemented by reference TRBV5-6 and TRBJ1-2, the full variable domain reads DAGVTQSPTHLIKTRGQQVTLRCSPKSGHDTVSWYQQALGQGPQFIFQYYEEEERQRGNFPDRFSGHQFPNYSSELNVNALLLGDSALYLCASSSADRLYGYTFGSGTRLTVV.

This chain connects TRBV5-8 to TRBJ2-6; no firm D call. CDR1 is SGHTS, CDR2 YDEGEE, per germline. Deletions cut 4 bases from V and 2 bases from J, with 13 bases between. CDR3 length: 16 amino acids. The CDR3 DNA follows: TGTGCCAGCAGCCTGGAACCCGGTACTGGGGCCAACGTCCTGACTTTC. Protein sequence: CASSLEPGTGANVLTF.

This clone was detected once. The genes are TRBV10-3 and TRBJ2-5; D possibly corresponds to TRBD2 (5 bases). The CDR3 totals 12 residues. Germline V gene lookup returns CDR1 ENHRY and CDR2 SYGVKD. Trimming removed 6 bases from V and 2 bases from J, with 7 bases in between. The CDR3 bases are TGTGCCATCAGCGAGCGGCAAGAGACCCAGTACTTC. It translates to CAISERQETQYF.

The rearrangement joins TRBV9 to TRBJ2-6; D may be TRBD2 (5 bases). The CDR3 is 15 amino acids. V dropped 1 base and J dropped 1 base, with 6 bases sitting between them. CDR1 and CDR2 from the germline V gene are SGDLS and YYNGEE. The chain's CDR3 is CASSVRGSGANVLTF. The DNA for the CDR3 is TGTGCCAGCAGCGTACGAGGGTCTGGGGCCAACGTCCTGACTTTC.

The genes are TRBV2 and TRBJ1-4; D is possibly TRBD1 (5 bases). Looked up from germline, CDR1 is SNHLY and CDR2 is FYNNEI. This CDR3 spans 15 amino acids. V was cut by 4 bases and J by 5 bases, with 14 bases left in between. The CDR3 DNA sequence: TGTGCCAGCAGTGGGGGGGGGACGATCAATGAAAAACTGTTTTTT. Protein sequence: CASSGGGTINEKLFF.

This rearrangement joins TRBV9 to TRBJ2-1, with 9 bases identical to TRBD2. J lost 10 bases, V lost 0 bases, and 8 bases had no gene match. This CDR3 region has 15 residues. Germline lookup yields CDR1 SGDLS and CDR2 YYNGEE. CDR3 protein: CASSVALVAGEEQFF. Here the CDR3 DNA reads TGTGCCAGCAGCGTAGCTTTGGTAGCGGGAGAGGAGCAGTTCTTC.

This chain links TRBV19 with TRBJ1-4; maybe TRBD1 (5 bases). Germline values: CDR1 LNHDA, CDR2 SQIVND (reference sequence). The CDR3 has 16 amino acids. V was trimmed by 5 bases and J by 8 bases, leaving 21 bases between them. CDR3 sequence: CASSGRSPAGREKLFF. The CDR3 nucleotides read TGTGCCAGTAGTGGACGTAGCCCGGCGGGACGGGAAAAACTGTTTTTT. The whole variable domain, filled in from reference TRBV19 and TRBJ1-4, reads DGGITQSPKYLFRKEGQNVTLSCEQNLNHDAMYWYRQDPGQGLRLIYYSQIVNDFQKGDIAEGYSVSREKKESFPLTVTSAQKNPTAFYLCASSGRSPAGREKLFFGSGTQLSVL.

J is TRBJ1-3 and V is TRBV30; 9 nucleotides agree with TRBD1. The CDR3 contains 16 residues. V was pared by 0 bases and J by 1 base, with 4 bases of the junction left unmatched. CDR1 and CDR2 (germline): GTSNPN, SVGIG (reference sequence). The CDR3: CAWSVGTGPSGNTIYF. For the CDR3, the DNA is TGTGCCTGGAGTGTGGGGACAGGGCCATCTGGAAACACCATATATTTT.

The V and J genes are TRBV19 and TRBJ2-4; TRBD2 is a possible D gene (6 bases). Germline V lookup: CDR1 LNHDA, CDR2 SQIVND (reference sequence). The CDR3 length is 12 residues. Trimming left V 7 bases short and J 6 bases short, with 10 bases between. The CDR3 spells CASTASANIQYF. CDR3 nucleotide sequence: TGTGCCAGTACCGCTAGCGCAAACATTCAGTACTTC.

The chain carries TRBV2 and TRBJ2-5, with 7 bases that match TRBD2. The CDR3 loop spans 13 amino acids. Germline trimming cut 4 bases from V and 4 bases from J; bases unmatched to any gene: 3. Per germline, CDR1 SNHLY and CDR2 FYNNEI. The CDR3 loop reads CASSAGRLETQYF. The CDR3 region has the DNA TGTGCCAGCAGTGCCGGGAGGCTAGAGACCCAGTACTTC.

The rearrangement uses TRBV2 and TRBJ2-7; TRBD1 agrees at 9 bases. J was trimmed by 7 bases and V by 10 bases; bases with no gene match: 14. The CDR3 is 14 amino acids. Germline CDR1 is SNHLY and CDR2 is FYNNEI. The CDR3 DNA follows: TGTGCCACCCGACGGGGACAGGGCGAATGGGAGCAGTACTTC. Translation gives CATRRGQGEWEQYF.

J is TRBJ1-4 and V is TRBV2; weak D call: TRBD1 (5 bases). Trimming took 5 bases from V and 2 from J, leaving 15 bases between them. Germline V lookup: CDR1 SNHLY, CDR2 FYNNEI. This CDR3 region has 16 residues. In DNA form, the CDR3 reads TGTGCCAGCAGTTCTGACAGCTTTGCGACTAATGAAAAACTGTTTTTT. Translation: CASSSDSFATNEKLFF.

The chain recombines TRBV28 with TRBJ2-3; maybe TRBD2 (5 bases). CDR1 is MDHEN, CDR2 SYDVKM, per germline. The CDR3 has 15 residues. Trimming cost V 6 bases and J 4 bases, with 17 bases left between them. The CDR3 loop is CASRGPGSKADTQYF. The CDR3 DNA reads TGTGCCAGCAGAGGGCCGGGGAGTAAGGCAGATACGCAGTATTTT. Supplemented by reference TRBV28 and TRBJ2-3, the full variable domain reads DVKVTQSSRYLVKRTGEKVFLECVQDMDHENMFWYRQDPGLGLRLIYFSYDVKMKEKGDIPEGYSVSREKKERFSLILESASTNQTSMYLCASRGPGSKADTQYFGPGTRLTVL.

The V and J genes are TRBV19 and TRBJ2-1, with TRBD1 matching 9 bases. V lost 3 bases, J lost 4 bases, and 4 bases stayed unmatched. CDR3 length: 15 amino acids. Germline V gene sequence: CDR1 LNHDA, CDR2 SQIVND (reference sequence). CDR3: CASSMGTGRYNEQFF. The CDR3, as DNA: TGTGCCAGTAGTATGGGGACAGGGAGATACAATGAGCAGTTCTTC.

The genes are TRBV16 and TRBJ2-6; TRBD1 agrees at 12 bases. Germline CDR1 is KGHSY and CDR2 is FQNENV. This CDR3 has 18 amino acids. V shed 0 bases and J 4 bases; nucleotides not matched to a gene: 4. The CDR3 reads CASSQSGTGGLGANVLTF. As DNA, the CDR3 is TGTGCCAGCAGCCAATCCGGGACAGGGGGCTTGGGGGCCAACGTCCTGACTTTC.